A selection of T cell receptor beta chains follows, all from one sample in a study of shared clonotypes between healthy human individuals. This table comes from immunoSEQ multiplex PCR, and its TCRdb copy is limited to in-frame clones, with some not included. Of more than 400,000 clones listed, 96% are singletons. The sample was naive CD4+ T cells sorted from blood. Every receptor here comes from a woman aged 30 to 39 in good health. CDR3s include the opening cysteine and the closing phenylalanine or tryptophan. A D gene is named only where the DNA matches it firmly. The size entry is marked missing in some rows and otherwise reads once, few, many or a size class.

.	TRBD2	TRBJ2-2	TRBV10-1	TGCGCCAGCAGTGAGGCAGGGGCCCAGGCGACTAGCGGGAGGAAGAGTTTTACCGGGGAGCTGTTTTTT	CASSEAGAQATSGRKSFTGELFF
.	TRBD1	TRBJ1-2	TRBV7-9	TGTGCCAGCAGCTTGGGACAGGGAAACTATGGCTACACCTTC	CASSLGQGNYGYTF
.	.	TRBJ1-1	TRBV11-1	TGTGCCAGCAGCGCCCCGCCCCTTGGCACTGAAGCTTTCTTT	CASSAPPLGTEAFF
.	TRBD2	TRBJ2-2	TRBV10-3	TGTGCCATCAGTCCTACCTCTCCAGCGGGAGGGGATACCGGGGAGCTGTTTTTT	CAISPTSPAGGDTGELFF
.	TRBD1	TRBJ1-2	TRBV2	TGTGCCAGCCAAACAGGGGGGGCTGGCTACACCTTC	CASQTGGAGYTF
.	.	TRBJ1-4	TRBV11-1	TGTGCCAGCAGCTTCGATAGGTCATATGACGAAAAACTGTTTTTT	CASSFDRSYDEKLFF
.	.	TRBJ1-1	TRBV7-3	TGTGCCAGCAGCTTAATCAAGAACACTGAAGCTTTCTTT	CASSLIKNTEAFF
.	.	TRBJ1-6	TRBV28	TGTGCCAGCAGTGGGACTGAAGTTAAGGGGGCCCTCCACTTT	CASSGTEVKGALHF
.	TRBD2	TRBJ2-1	TRBV19	TGTGCCAGTAGTCCTTGGACTAGCGGGAGAGGTGAGCAGTTCTTC	CASSPWTSGRGEQFF
.	.	TRBJ1-2	TRBV27	TGTGCCAGCAGTTTCACAGGTCAGCAGGGCTACACCTTC	CASSFTGQQGYTF
.	TRBD2	TRBJ2-1	TRBV19	TGTGCCAGTAGTATTAGGCTAGCGGGACTATTCAATGAGCAGTTCTTC	CASSIRLAGLFNEQFF
.	.	TRBJ2-5	TRBV19	TGTGCCACGGGTCAAACTTTAGAGACCCAGTACTTC	CATGQTLETQYF
.	.	TRBJ1-2	TRBV6-1	TGTGCCAGCAGTTTAACAGAATCGGCTAACTATGGCTACACCTTC	CASSLTESANYGYTF
.	.	TRBJ2-7	TRBV5-1	TGCGCCAGCAGCTTGGAAGGTAACCCCTCCTACGAGCAGTACTTC	CASSLEGNPSYEQYF
.	.	TRBJ1-2	TRBV9	TGTGCCAGCAGCGTAGGACGGATTGCTAACTATGGCTACACCTTC	CASSVGRIANYGYTF
.	TRBD1	TRBJ1-4	TRBV5-6	TGTGCCAGCAGCACGTCAGGGGGAACTAATGAAAAACTGTTTTTT	CASSTSGGTNEKLFF
.	.	TRBJ1-4	TRBV15	TGTGCCACCAGCAGAGAATCTTTAGGTGGCAGGGATAATGAAAAACTGTTTTTT	CATSRESLGGRDNEKLFF
.	.	TRBJ1-3	TRBV4-2	TGTGCCAGCAGCCAAAGGGGGGCCCGAACAGGGCTCTCTGGAAACACCATATATTTT	CASSQRGARTGLSGNTIYF
.	TRBD1	TRBJ1-2	TRBV28	TGTGCCAGCAGCCCCGGACAGGGAAACTATGGCTACACCTTC	CASSPGQGNYGYTF
.	.	TRBJ1-1	TRBV28	TGTGCCAGCAGTTTGCAGAGGGGGGAAGCTTTCTTT	CASSLQRGEAFF
.	.	TRBJ1-1	TRBV10-3	TGTGCCATCAGGTCCACCGGGGTCGGCACTGAAGCTTTCTTT	CAIRSTGVGTEAFF
.	.	TRBJ2-3	TRBV15	TGTGCCACCAGCAGAGGACAGAGCACAGATACGCAGTATTTT	CATSRGQSTDTQYF
.	TRBD1	TRBJ1-6	TRBV11-2	TGTGCCAGCAGCAAGGGACAGGGTTATTCACCCCTCCACTTT	CASSKGQGYSPLHF
.	TRBD2	TRBJ2-7	TRBV7-6	TGTGCCAGCAGCTTTCATTCTAGCGGGATGGGATCCTACGAGCAGTACTTC	CASSFHSSGMGSYEQYF
.	.	TRBJ2-7	TRBV7-7	TGTGCCAGCAGCTCCATGGGTCCTCCACAATACGAGCAGTACTTC	CASSSMGPPQYEQYF
.	.	TRBJ2-3	TRBV29-1	TGCAGCGTTGGGCCTAATACACAGGGTGGGGACACAGATACGCAGTATTTT	CSVGPNTQGGDTDTQYF
.	TRBD2	TRBJ2-1	TRBV9	TGTGCCAGCAGCGCCGTAGCGGGAGGGCCGAATGAGCAGTTCTTC	CASSAVAGGPNEQFF
.	.	TRBJ2-5	TRBV5-1	TGCGCCAGCAGCTTGGGTGGCAGGGGAGAGACCCAGTACTTC	CASSLGGRGETQYF
.	.	TRBJ2-7	TRBV11-2	TGTGCCAGCCGGAAGAGCTACGAGCAGTACTTC	CASRKSYEQYF
.	.	TRBJ1-6	TRBV10-2	TGCGCCAGCATGGGAGGGGGAAATTCACCCCTCCACTTT	CASMGGGNSPLHF
once	.	TRBJ1-2	TRBV27	TGTGCCAGCAGTTCAAGGACTAACTATGGCTACACCTTC	CASSSRTNYGYTF
.	.	TRBJ2-5	TRBV28	TGTGCCAGCAGTCCTAAGCCCCAGTGGGGGGTCAGGGAGACCCAGTACTTC	CASSPKPQWGVRETQYF